This T cell receptor (beta chain) was captured in a study of Ad26.COV2.S vaccination and SARS-CoV-2 variants. About the study: Participant was drawn from the COV1001 Ad26.COV2.S trial arm.

Treatment indicated: some 19 received Ad26.COV2.S at low or high dose, single or two shots; about 5 received placebo; per-sample allocation not given. Following the first vaccine or placebo injection, samples were taken on day 63. Donation came from an adult in Boston who was aged 18-55 years. Vaccine was an Ad26 vector expressing Wuhan-strain SARS-CoV-2 spike. This CDR3 contains 13 residues. Germline-derived CDR1 and CDR2 are MNHNY and SVGAGI (reference sequence). V was cut by 2 bases and J by 6 bases, with 10 bases left in between. As to this clone: Its specificity is not known.

Whole-study results and caveats: Vaccinees displayed broader spike-specific TCR repertoires than placebo recipients.

Measured with immunoSEQ multiplex PCR; TCRdb has only the in-frame clones, and not every one. The sample includes around 320,000 clones, roughly 84% seen only once; the top ten take more than 1.5%. V usage is TRBV6-6 and J usage is TRBJ1-1; no definite D call. This clonotype was obtained from a person aged 18-60 years who received the Ad26.COV2.S COVID-19 vaccine or a placebo. The sequenced sample was peripheral blood, obtained in a trial of Ad26.COV2.S vaccine versus placebo. The DNA for the CDR3 is TGTGCCAGCAGTTACACCGGCCAACCTGAAGCTTTCTTT. It translates to CASSYTGQPEAFF.